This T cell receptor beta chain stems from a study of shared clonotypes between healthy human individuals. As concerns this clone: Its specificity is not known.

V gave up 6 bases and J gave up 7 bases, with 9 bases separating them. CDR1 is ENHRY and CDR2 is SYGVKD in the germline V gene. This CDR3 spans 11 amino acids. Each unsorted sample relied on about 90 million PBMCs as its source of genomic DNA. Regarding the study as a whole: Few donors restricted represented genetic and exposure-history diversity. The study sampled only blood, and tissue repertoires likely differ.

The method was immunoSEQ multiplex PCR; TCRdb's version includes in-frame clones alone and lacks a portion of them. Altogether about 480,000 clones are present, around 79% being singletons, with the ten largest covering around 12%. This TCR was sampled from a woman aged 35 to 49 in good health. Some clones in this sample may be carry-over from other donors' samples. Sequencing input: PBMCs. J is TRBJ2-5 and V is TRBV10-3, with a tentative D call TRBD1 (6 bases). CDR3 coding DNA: TGTGCCATCAGACAGGGCGGGACCCAGTACTTC. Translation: CAIRQGGTQYF.